This T cell receptor (beta chain) was found in a study of CD8 T cells in ankylosing spondylitis. General study results and limits: Some of these motif variants have turned up before, in reports on reactive arthritis synovial fluid and blood. For ankylosing spondylitis blood, a TCR beta motif of 8 or 9 highly homologous variants appeared characteristic. Matched synovial fluid from ankylosing spondylitis patients was reported to be enriched for disease-linked clones.

This CDR3 is 13 amino acids long. Germline assignment: CDR1 SGDLS and CDR2 YYNGEE. Trimming shortened V by 3 bases and J by 6 bases, and 10 bases separated the two germline ends. There are many counts of this clonotype. Its antigen is still unknown. Quantitative molecular-barcoded 5'-RACE generated the TCR beta libraries. One entry per CDR3 protein, called by TCRdb with MiXCR from the 5' RACE reads. Of roughly 42,000 distinct CDR3 sequences in the sample, around 2.8% were seen once. The V gene is TRBV9, the J gene TRBJ2-1, with D tentatively TRBD1 or TRBD2 (5 bases each). The sequencing input was blood, either unsorted or a sorted T cell fraction (not recorded which). The source of this sequence is a male donor with ankylosing spondylitis or in good health (not recorded which). The CDR3 protein is CASSGGFVNEQFF. The CDR3 DNA follows: TGTGCCAGCAGCGGGGGGTTTGTCAATGAGCAGTTCTTC.